Presented here are 32 T cell receptor beta chains from one specimen sequenced in a study of T cell repertoires in cytomegalovirus infection. TCRdb processed the reads anew with MiXCR; each CDR3 protein has one entry. This sample has just under 300,000 distinct CDR3 sequences; 9.6% occur once, and the top ten carry around 2.5%. The sample taken for sequencing was PBMCs. The receptor set was obtained from a human donor in good health (CMV status not recorded). Some clones in this sample may be carry-over from other donors' samples.

At least ten counts were recorded for this clonotype. V and J are TRBV14 and TRBJ2-3, with D possibly TRBD1 on 6 matching bases. CDR1 is SGHDN, CDR2 FVKESK, per germline. This CDR3 spans 17 amino acids. The V end was cut by 1 base, the J end by 4 bases, with 18 bases between. The DNA of the CDR3 is TGTGCCAGCAGCCAAGGAGTTACAGGGAGATTCGCAGATACGCAGTATTTT. Amino acid sequence: CASSQGVTGRFADTQYF.

The sample holds many counts of this clonotype. The rearrangement links TRBV28 to TRBJ2-4; 8 bases are shared with TRBD2. The CDR3 sequence is 18 residues long. In germline, CDR1 is MDHEN, CDR2 SYDVKM. The trim removed 5 bases at V and 3 bases at J, leaving 15 bases unmatched. The CDR3 is CASSGTSSVASDKNIQYF. Here the CDR3 DNA reads TGTGCCAGCAGTGGGACTAGTTCCGTGGCTAGTGACAAAAACATTCAGTACTTC.

This clonotype was seen many times. This chain joins TRBV13 and TRBJ2-6; D is unresolved. The V end was cut by 5 bases, the J end by 4 bases, with 6 bases between. CDR1 PRHDT and CDR2 FYEKMQ come from the germline V gene (reference sequence). CDR3 length equals 13 residues. CDR3 DNA sequence: TGTGCCAGCAGCCCCCGGGGGGCCAACGTCCTGACTTTC. It yields the protein CASSPRGANVLTF.

Worth noting for this clonotype: A much larger clone is a single base away; this may be a read error. This chain links TRBV6-6 with TRBJ1-5; 8 bases line up with TRBD1. The CDR3 sequence is 15 residues long. Germline V lookup: CDR1 MNHNY, CDR2 SVGAGI (reference sequence). The CDR3 reads CVSSYGDRSNQPQHF. The CDR3 nucleotides are TGTGTCAGCAGTTACGGGGACAGGAGCAATCAGCCCCAGCATTTT.

For this clonotype: A much more abundant neighbour one base away suggests this may be a read error. The chain links TRBV28 to TRBJ1-6, with TRBD1 matching 7 bases. The CDR3 covers 15 residues. Germline loops: CDR1 MDHEN, CDR2 SYDVKM. The CDR3 bases are TGTGCCAGCGGTTTGGGGGACAGAACAAATTCACCCCTCCACTTT. This translates into CASGLGDRTNSPLHF.

In this sample, this clonotype turned up a few times. This rearrangement joins TRBV29-1 to TRBJ2-1; TRBD1 aligns across 12 bases. The V gene end was trimmed by 0 bases and the J gene end by 4 bases; junction bases not matched to a gene: 13. Germline-derived CDR1 and CDR2 are SQVTM and ANQGSEA. This CDR3 spans 19 amino acids. CDR3: CSVEDPLSPGQGAYNEQFF. The CDR3 nucleotides read TGCAGCGTTGAAGATCCACTCTCTCCGGGACAGGGGGCTTACAATGAGCAGTTCTTC.

This clonotype was counted ten times or more. The chain's CDR3 is CASSRLGSRTYEQYF. The CDR3 nucleotides are TGTGCCAGCAGCCGGTTGGGCAGTCGGACCTACGAGCAGTACTTC. V usage is TRBV7-9 and J usage is TRBJ2-7; D gene ambiguous. This CDR3 spans 15 amino acids. V lost 5 bases, J lost 2 bases, and 16 bases lay in between. CDR1 and CDR2 from the germline V gene are SEHNR and FQNEAQ (reference sequence). The variable domain in full, with the rest retrieved from reference TRBV7-9 and TRBJ2-7, is DTGVSQNPRHKITKRGQNVTFRCDPISEHNRLYWYRQTLGQGPEFLTYFQNEAQLEKSRLLSDRFSAERPKGSFSTLEIQRTEQGDSAMYLCASSRLGSRTYEQYFGPGTRLTVT.

This clonotype was seen many times. This sequence joins TRBV7-2 and TRBJ1-6, with TRBD1 as a possible D gene (6 bases). This CDR3 contains 15 residues. The germline V and J ends were trimmed by 1 base and 9 bases, with 13 bases remaining between them. Germline values: CDR1 SGHTA, CDR2 FQGNSA. The CDR3 bases are TGTGCCAGCAGCTTAGGTGGGGGCGCGAGTTCACCCCTCCACTTT. This translates into CASSLGGGASSPLHF.

This clonotype has a count of ten or more. This sequence joins TRBV19 and TRBJ1-1; the D gene is possibly TRBD1 (6 bases). Trimming took off 1 base at V and 3 bases at J, with 18 bases between the two ends. There are 17 residues in the CDR3. CDR1 and CDR2 from the germline V gene are LNHDA and SQIVND (reference sequence). CDR3: CASSIGSLAQGHTEAFF. The CDR3 region has the DNA TGTGCCAGTAGTATAGGATCCCTTGCACAGGGACACACTGAAGCTTTCTTT. Based on the CDR3 plus reference TRBV19 and TRBJ1-1, the full variable domain is DGGITQSPKYLFRKEGQNVTLSCEQNLNHDAMYWYRQDPGQGLRLIYYSQIVNDFQKGDIAEGYSVSREKKESFPLTVTSAQKNPTAFYLCASSIGSLAQGHTEAFFGQGTRLTVV.

This clonotype was seen ten or more times. This chain joins TRBV12-3 or TRBV12-4 and TRBJ1-1; TRBD1 aligns across 11 bases. Losses at the gene ends were 0 bases for V and 3 bases for J; bases not matched to a gene: 9. The CDR3 sequence is 18 residues long. Here the CDR3 reads CASSLAPGTGGQYTEAFF. The CDR3 DNA follows: TGTGCCAGCAGTTTAGCTCCAGGGACAGGGGGTCAGTACACTGAAGCTTTCTTT.

This clonotype came up many times. V gene TRBV18 combines with J gene TRBJ2-7, with D perhaps TRBD1 (5 bases). Trimming took 5 bases from V and 0 from J, leaving 11 bases between them. CDR1 and CDR2 (germline): KGHSH, LQKENI. CDR3 length equals 14 residues. CDR3 in amino acids: CASSTRDSSYEQYF. The CDR3 bases are TGTGCCAGCTCAACCAGGGATAGCTCCTACGAGCAGTACTTC.

In the case of this clonotype: An end of the junction does not agree with germline; a read error may underlie this. V gene TRBV4-1 combines with J gene TRBJ2-7, with D perhaps TRBD1 (6 bases). The CDR3 is 16 residues long. From germline, CDR1 is MGHRA and CDR2 YSYEKL. Here the CDR3 DNA reads TGTGCCAGCAGCCAAGCATCGACAGGAACCTCGCACGAGCAGTACTTC. Translated, it gives CASSQASTGTSHEQYF.

This clonotype was seen more than once but under ten times. This chain links TRBV5-6 with TRBJ2-5, with D perhaps matching TRBD2 (5 bases). The CDR3 sequence is 14 residues long. Germline values: CDR1 SGHDT, CDR2 YYEEEE. Trimming removed 4 bases from V and 0 bases from J, with 10 bases in between. The CDR3 reads CASSTGIYQETQYF. Here the CDR3 DNA reads TGTGCCAGCAGCACCGGGATCTACCAAGAGACCCAGTACTTC.

In this sample, this clonotype turned up a few times. Here the CDR3 reads CAISGGAGEQYF. CDR3 bases: TGTGCCATCAGTGGCGGGGCAGGCGAGCAGTACTTC. The V gene is TRBV10-3, the J gene TRBJ2-7, with D possibly TRBD2 on 6 matching bases. The V end was cut by 4 bases, the J end by 6 bases, with 10 bases between. This CDR3 is 12 amino acids long. Germline V gene lookup returns CDR1 ENHRY and CDR2 SYGVKD.

At least ten counts were recorded for this clonotype. The genes are TRBV4-1 and TRBJ2-2; D is perhaps TRBD1 (5 bases). Germline V gene data show CDR1 as MGHRA and CDR2 as YSYEKL. Trimming removed 1 base at V and 5 bases at J, with 11 bases between. The CDR3 consists of 15 residues. The CDR3 bases are TGCGCCAGCAGCCAAGGGGGCCATAGTACCGGGGAGCTGTTTTTT. Its translation: CASSQGGHSTGELFF.

This clonotype was counted ten times or more. V and J are TRBV2 and TRBJ2-1; weak D call: TRBD2 (5 bases). The germline CDR1 and CDR2 sequences are SNHLY and FYNNEI. Deletions cut 7 bases from V and 0 bases from J, with 10 bases between. This CDR3 spans 14 amino acids. In DNA, the CDR3 is TGTGCCAGCACCGGACTTAGCTCCTACAATGAGCAGTTCTTC. It translates to CASTGLSSYNEQFF.

This clonotype was detected only a few times. The V call is TRBV5-5, the J call TRBJ1-1, with no clear D. This CDR3 is 14 amino acids long. The germline V and J ends were trimmed by 1 base and 4 bases, with 11 bases remaining between them. Per germline, CDR1 SGHKS and CDR2 YYEKEE (reference sequence). The CDR3 sequence is CASSLIGPGTEAFF. CDR3 nucleotides: TGTGCCAGCAGCTTGATCGGCCCGGGCACTGAAGCTTTCTTT.

This clonotype was counted at least ten times. This chain uses TRBV7-2 with TRBJ2-1; tentative D call: TRBD2 (7 bases). This CDR3 region has 16 residues. The V end was cut by 5 bases, the J end by 0 bases, with 14 bases between. CDR1 is SGHTA and CDR2 is FQGNSA in the germline V gene. The CDR3 reads CASSIRGAGSYNEQFF. In nucleotides, the CDR3 is TGTGCCAGCAGCATACGGGGGGCCGGCTCCTACAATGAGCAGTTCTTC. Full variable domain (outside the CDR3, taken from reference TRBV7-2 and TRBJ2-1): GAGVSQSPSNKVTEKGKDVELRCDPISGHTALYWYRQSLGQGLEFLIYFQGNSAPDKSGLPSDRFSAERTGGSVSTLTIQRTQQEDSAVYLCASSIRGAGSYNEQFFGPGTRLTVL.

This clonotype occurred many times. The CDR3 DNA reads TGCGCCAGCAGCCAAGATGGAGCGGGACAGGGGGAAGAAAAACTGTTTTTT. Translating it yields CASSQDGAGQGEEKLFF. This chain uses TRBV4-1 with TRBJ1-4, with 11 bases that match TRBD1. Trimming cost V 0 bases and J 8 bases; bases outside gene matches: 8. The CDR3 covers 17 residues. In germline, CDR1 is MGHRA, CDR2 YSYEKL.

This clonotype appeared many times. This chain joins TRBV6-6 and TRBJ2-5, with D hard to call. The germline V gene has CDR1 MNHNY and CDR2 SVGAGI (reference sequence). The CDR3 length is 13 residues. Trimming stripped 5 bases from V and 1 base from J, with 8 bases between. CDR3 loop: CASSPITQETQYF. The CDR3 DNA is TGTGCCAGCAGTCCCATCACCCAAGAGACCCAGTACTTC.

This clonotype was observed at least ten times. The CDR3 sequence is CASSRRPGYYEQYV. The CDR3 bases are TGTGCCAGCAGCCGGCGCCCGGGCTACTACGAGCAGTACGTC. This chain uses TRBV7-8 with TRBJ2-7, with unresolved D. Germline CDR1 SGHVS, CDR2 FQNEAQ. This CDR3 has 14 amino acids. The V end was cut by 5 bases, the J end by 3 bases, with 14 bases between.

The rearrangement links TRBV20-1 to TRBJ1-3; D remains ambiguous. V was trimmed by 6 bases and J by 2 bases, leaving 11 bases between them. The CDR3 totals 13 residues. The V gene's germline CDR1 is DFQATT and CDR2 SNEGSKA (reference sequence). CDR3 bases: TGCAGTGCCGGGGAGCCTGCTGGAAACACCATATATTTT. Protein product: CSAGEPAGNTIYF.

This clonotype was seen repeatedly, ten times or more. The chain employs TRBV5-6 and TRBJ2-6; unclear D gene. Trimming removed 6 bases at V and 4 bases at J, with 11 bases between. CDR3 length equals 14 residues. Germline CDR1 is SGHDT and CDR2 is YYEEEE. CDR3 residues: CASNRNPGANVLTF. The DNA of the CDR3 is TGTGCCAGCAACCGGAACCCCGGGGCCAACGTCCTGACTTTC.

The V and J genes are TRBV12-3 or TRBV12-4 and TRBJ2-1, with D perhaps matching TRBD1 or TRBD2 (5 bases each). CDR3 size: 14 residues. Between the trimmed V and J ends, which lost 3 bases and 5 bases, there was a span of 11 bases. CDR3 DNA sequence: TGTGCCAGCAGTTTTTACCGGGGCGACAATGAGCAGTTCTTC. Translated: CASSFYRGDNEQFF.

The chain employs TRBV28 and TRBJ1-1; no reliable D call. Trimming removed 6 bases from V and 1 base from J, with 21 bases in between. This CDR3 is 17 amino acids long. Germline values: CDR1 MDHEN, CDR2 SYDVKM. The CDR3 sequence: CASRSYLGRTGNTEAFF. CDR3 nucleotides: TGTGCCAGCAGGTCATATTTGGGGAGGACTGGGAACACTGAAGCTTTCTTT.

This clonotype was seen ten or more times. The chain is built from TRBV7-2 and TRBJ2-6, with TRBD1 matching over 9 bases. The CDR3 is 16 residues long. J was trimmed by 4 bases and V by 8 bases; bases with no gene match: 9. Germline CDR1 SGHTA, CDR2 FQGNSA. The CDR3 sequence: CASPWGQGSGANVLTF. Here the CDR3 DNA reads TGTGCCAGCCCCTGGGGACAGGGCTCCGGGGCCAACGTCCTGACTTTC.

This clonotype came up many times. The V gene is TRBV20-1, the J gene TRBJ1-5; 9 bases map to TRBD1. J gave up 6 bases and V 2 bases, and 8 bases lay outside the gene matches. The germline gives CDR1 DFQATT, CDR2 SNEGSKA (reference sequence). The CDR3 length is 15 residues. For the CDR3, the DNA is TGCAGTGCTAGAACAGGGGGCGAGATTTTTCAGCCCCAGCATTTT. Translated, it gives CSARTGGEIFQPQHF.

This clonotype was recorded many times. The rearrangement joins TRBV10-3 to TRBJ2-7, with D possibly being TRBD2 (6 bases). The CDR3 has 11 amino acids. Trimming stripped 10 bases from V and 3 bases from J, with 10 bases between. Germline loops: CDR1 ENHRY, CDR2 SYGVKD. The CDR3 DNA reads TGTGCCACCTTGGAGGGCTACGAGCAGTACGTC. This codes for CATLEGYEQYV.

This clonotype was recorded many times. The V gene is TRBV29-1, the J gene TRBJ2-7, with a possible D match to TRBD1 (5 bases). The V gene's germline CDR1 is SQVTM and CDR2 ANQGSEA. Trimming pared 4 bases from V and 2 bases from J, leaving 15 bases between. This CDR3 has 14 amino acids. The CDR3, as DNA: TGCAGCGTTGTATTGACAGCCGCCCCCTACGAGCAGTACTTC. It yields the protein CSVVLTAAPYEQYF.

This sequence joins TRBV3-1 and TRBJ2-1; 10 bases line up with TRBD1. J was trimmed by 6 bases and V by 1 base; bases with no gene match: 9. The CDR3 loop spans 17 amino acids. Germline V gene lookup returns CDR1 LGHDT and CDR2 YNNKEL (reference sequence). This CDR3 is CASSQVWRQGAFNEQFF. CDR3 coding DNA: TGTGCCAGCAGCCAAGTATGGCGACAGGGGGCCTTCAATGAGCAGTTCTTC.

This clonotype turned up a few times. This chain links TRBV15 with TRBJ1-2; D remains unclear. The length of the CDR3 is 16 residues. Germline CDR1 is LNHNV and CDR2 is YYDKDF (reference sequence). Trimming stripped 0 bases from V and 0 bases from J, with 11 bases between. The CDR3 here is CATSRDYRPTNYGYTF. For the CDR3, the DNA is TGTGCCACCAGCAGAGATTATAGGCCCACTAACTATGGCTACACCTTC.

This clonotype has a count of ten or more. The chain links TRBV4-1 to TRBJ2-5; 7 nucleotides match TRBD1. CDR1 and CDR2 (germline): MGHRA, YSYEKL. The CDR3 totals 13 residues. The J segment lost 6 bases and the V segment lost 4 bases, leaving 5 bases of the junction unmatched. The CDR3 nucleotides are TGCGCCAGCAGCCCCACAGGGGAAAAGACCCAGTACTTC. Amino acids: CASSPTGEKTQYF.